The clone carrying this T cell receptor (beta chain) was detected only once. Sequenced by immunoSEQ multiplex PCR; TCRdb stores in-frame clones only, minus some. The sample shows around 100,000 clones, roughly 89% of them seen only once. The source of the sample is a study of control samples from healthy donors and cancer patients. This TCR came from a human donor in good health. The donor label of this sample is uncertain. The sample was blood.

CDR3 DNA: TGTGCCTATGGACAGGCATCATACGAGCAGTACTTC. It translates to CAYGQASYEQYF. The chain employs TRBV30 and TRBJ2-7; 7 nucleotides align to TRBD1. The V gene end was trimmed by 7 bases and the J gene end by 4 bases; junction bases not matched to a gene: 7. Germline V gene lookup returns CDR1 GTSNPN and CDR2 SVGIG (reference sequence). This CDR3 has 12 amino acids.